A single T cell receptor beta chain is shown here with its context. The source of the sample is a study of shared clonotypes between healthy human individuals. CD45RO negativity and positive selection for CCR7 defined naive CD8 cells, a population that excluded terminally differentiated effector memory CD45RA+ cells. Assay: immunoSEQ multiplex PCR; the TCRdb copy retains only in-frame clones and omits some. The sample shows approximately 2,000,000 clones, approximately 92% of them seen only once. CDR3 length: 15 amino acids. V lost 3 bases and J 2 bases, leaving 13 bases between the germline ends. Germline CDR1 SEHNR, CDR2 FQNEAQ (reference sequence).

Sequencing used naive CD8+ T cells from PBMCs. The sequence was obtained from a man between 18 and 35 years old in good health. Some clones in this sample may be carry-over from other donors' samples. V is TRBV7-9 and J is TRBJ1-2; D possibly corresponds to TRBD1 (6 bases). The CDR3 DNA sequence: TGTGCCAGCAGCTTCTGGACCAGGGGCAACTATGGCTACACCTTC. Its protein is CASSFWTRGNYGYTF. Full variable domain (remainder filled in from reference TRBV7-9 and TRBJ1-2): DTGVSQNPRHKITKRGQNVTFRCDPISEHNRLYWYRQTLGQGPEFLTYFQNEAQLEKSRLLSDRFSAERPKGSFSTLEIQRTEQGDSAMYLCASSFWTRGNYGYTFGSGTRLTVV.